The 15 T cell receptor beta chains in this list originate from one sample, sequenced in a study of T cells in localized non-small cell lung cancer. Profiled with immunoSEQ multiplex PCR; TCRdb holds only in-frame clones, not every one. The sample lists about 28,000 clones; approximately 83% were seen once. The material sequenced was peripheral blood mononuclear cells, taken before any cancer treatment. All receptors come from a man aged 40 to 69 with stage III lung adenocarcinoma.

This clone was counted a single time. The V and J genes are TRBV5-4 and TRBJ1-2, with D possibly being TRBD1 (5 bases). The germline CDR1 and CDR2 sequences are SGHNT and YYREEE (reference sequence). CDR3 length: 14 residues. V was clipped by 3 bases and J by 7 bases, with 16 bases between them. CDR3 bases: TGTGCCAGCAGCTCCTCCAACCAGGGATCTGGCTACACCTTC. As protein: CASSSSNQGSGYTF.

V gene TRBV28 combines with J gene TRBJ1-6, with 7 bases that match TRBD1. The length of the CDR3 is 14 residues. Germline trimming cut 7 bases from V and 7 bases from J; bases unmatched to any gene: 7. The germline V gene encodes CDR1 MDHEN and CDR2 SYDVKM. This CDR3 is CASTLGQINSPLHF. The CDR3 coding sequence is TGTGCCAGCACCTTGGGACAGATCAATTCACCCCTCCACTTT.

The V gene is TRBV25-1, the J gene TRBJ1-4, with D possibly matching TRBD1 (5 bases). Germline assignment: CDR1 MGHDK and CDR2 SYGVNS. CDR3 length: 14 residues. Trimming took 8 bases from V and 4 from J, leaving 14 bases between them. The CDR3 reads CASRDGADNEKLFF. In DNA, the CDR3 is TGTGCCAGCCGGGACGGAGCTGATAATGAAAAACTGTTTTTT.

The rearrangement links TRBV9 to TRBJ1-3; no reliable D call. This CDR3 is built from 13 residues. Germline loops: CDR1 SGDLS, CDR2 YYNGEE. The V end lost 4 bases, the J end lost 1 base, and 6 bases lay between the germline ends. The CDR3 DNA follows: TGTGCCAGCAGCAGTGAATCTGGAAACACCATATATTTT. Amino acids: CASSSESGNTIYF.

CDR3 protein: CASSLAAGPAKNIQYF. CDR3 sequence (DNA): TGCGCCAGCAGCTTGGCGGCGGGGCCAGCCAAAAACATTCAGTACTTC. The J gene is TRBJ2-4, the V gene TRBV5-1, with D possibly being TRBD2 (6 bases). The V end was cut by 0 bases, the J end by 0 bases, with 10 bases between. The CDR3 covers 16 residues. CDR1 SGHRS and CDR2 YFSETQ come from the germline V gene.

This chain uses TRBV6-6 with TRBJ1-3, with unresolved D. V lost 4 bases and J lost 5, with 6 bases in between. This CDR3 is 12 amino acids long. Germline V gene lookup returns CDR1 MNHNY and CDR2 SVGAGI (reference sequence). DNA of the CDR3: TGTGCCAGCAGTTCCCAGAGAAACACCATATATTTT. This codes for CASSSQRNTIYF.

The chain employs TRBV5-1 and TRBJ1-6; 8 bases align to TRBD1. V was pared by 7 bases and J by 7 bases, with 10 bases of the junction left unmatched. CDR1 and CDR2 (germline): SGHRS, YFSETQ. The CDR3 covers 15 residues. The CDR3 loop is CASELGTGVNSPLHF. Written as DNA, the CDR3 is TGCGCCAGCGAGTTGGGGACAGGAGTAAATTCACCCCTCCACTTT.

This chain links TRBV11-2 with TRBJ2-5, with TRBD2 as a possible D gene (5 bases). Trimming removed 2 bases from V and 5 bases from J, with 12 bases in between. The CDR3 is 14 residues long. Per the germline V gene, CDR1 is SGHAT and CDR2 is FQNNGV. CDR3 protein: CASSLTPSQETQYF. CDR3 nucleotide sequence: TGTGCCAGCAGCTTAACTCCTAGCCAGGAGACCCAGTACTTC. Full variable domain (missing parts from reference TRBV11-2 and TRBJ2-5): EAGVAQSPRYKIIEKRQSVAFWCNPISGHATLYWYQQILGQGPKLLIQFQNNGVVDDSQLPKDRFSAERLKGVDSTLKIQPAKLEDSAVYLCASSLTPSQETQYFGPGTRLLVL.

This chain connects TRBV27 to TRBJ2-2; no definite D call. Between the trimmed V and J ends, which lost 1 base and 0 bases, there was a span of 3 bases. In germline, CDR1 is MNHEY, CDR2 SMNVEV (reference sequence). The CDR3 is made up of 14 amino acids. CDR3 loop: CASSLYTNTGELFF. For the CDR3, the DNA is TGTGCCAGCAGTTTATATACGAACACCGGGGAGCTGTTTTTT.

The chain joins TRBV5-1 to TRBJ2-1, with 12 bases lining up with TRBD2. V dropped 4 bases and J dropped 5; count of bases not matched to a gene: 7. The CDR3 has 16 residues. Germline V gene data show CDR1 as SGHRS and CDR2 as YFSETQ. The CDR3 loop reads CASSPSGRAANNEQFF. CDR3 in DNA: TGCGCCAGCAGCCCTAGCGGGAGGGCCGCAAACAATGAGCAGTTCTTC.

This clone has only a few counts. The V call is TRBV6-4, the J call TRBJ1-2; a possible D gene is TRBD1 (6 bases). Trimming stripped 4 bases from V and 4 bases from J, with 10 bases between. Germline loops: CDR1 MRHNA, CDR2 SNTAGT. The CDR3 is made up of 13 amino acids. CDR3 nucleotide sequence: TGTGCCAGCAGTGTCCAGGGGAGCTATGGCTACACCTTC. This translates into CASSVQGSYGYTF.

This clone was seen only once. The chain links TRBV6-1 to TRBJ2-7; 9 nucleotides match TRBD2. CDR1 MNHNS and CDR2 SASEGT come from the germline V gene. Losses at the gene ends were 4 bases for V and 6 bases for J; bases not matched to a gene: 10. The CDR3 extends over 15 amino acids. The CDR3 loop is CASSALSGSRGEQYF. Written as DNA, the CDR3 is TGTGCCAGCAGTGCACTTAGCGGGAGCAGGGGCGAGCAGTACTTC.

J is TRBJ1-5 and V is TRBV5-5; no firm D call. Trimming pared 2 bases from V and 0 bases from J, leaving 12 bases between. Germline assignment: CDR1 SGHKS and CDR2 YYEKEE (reference sequence). This CDR3 is 16 amino acids long. CDR3 amino acids: CASSFRTDRSNQPQHF. The CDR3 DNA is TGTGCCAGCAGCTTTAGGACGGACCGTAGCAATCAGCCCCAGCATTTT.

The CDR3 nucleotides are TGTGCCAGCACGACAGGGAAGGGAGTTGAGACCCAGTACTTC. It yields the protein CASTTGKGVETQYF. The chain employs TRBV6-5 and TRBJ2-5, with 7 bases lining up with TRBD1. V lost 7 bases and J lost 5; bases outside the gene matches: 10. Germline V gene lookup returns CDR1 MNHEY and CDR2 SVGAGI. The CDR3 has 14 residues.

This clone came up once. The V gene is TRBV6-4, the J gene TRBJ1-5, with D possibly TRBD1 on 6 matching bases. In germline, CDR1 is MRHNA, CDR2 SNTAGT. The V end was cut by 10 bases, the J end by 9 bases, with 16 bases between. This CDR3 region has 12 residues. In DNA form, the CDR3 reads TGTGCCAACCCGTTACAGGGAAGGCCCCAGCATTTT. Residues: CANPLQGRPQHF.